One sample yielded the 9 T cell receptor beta chains listed below, sequenced in a study of blood T cell repertoires in COVID-19. Method: immunoSEQ multiplex PCR; TCRdb's copy keeps in-frame clones and lacks some. The sample records under 130,000 clones, about 80% being singletons. The source material was peripheral blood. Receptors originate from a human donor in a cohort sampled during active or convalescent COVID-19.

CDR3 sequence: CASSGSSGVTKYEQYF. For the CDR3, the DNA is TGTGCCAGCAGCGGATCTAGCGGGGTTACGAAATACGAGCAGTACTTC. This chain links TRBV11-3 with TRBJ2-7; 9 nucleotides line up with TRBD2. In germline, CDR1 is SGHNT, CDR2 YENEEA. V lost 5 bases to trimming and J lost 4 bases; unmatched junction nucleotides: 12. This CDR3 is built from 16 residues. The full variable domain, in which reference TRBV11-3 and TRBJ2-7 provide the parts outside the CDR3, is EAGVVQSPRYKIIEKKQPVAFWCNPISGHNTLYWYLQNLGQGPELLIRYENEEAVDDSQLPKDRFSAERLKGVDSTLKIQPAELGDSAVYLCASSGSSGVTKYEQYFGPGTRLTVT.

The J gene is TRBJ2-3, the V gene TRBV5-4, with TRBD2 as a possible D gene (5 bases). V was cut by 4 bases and J by 0 bases, with 12 bases left in between. CDR1 is SGHNT and CDR2 is YYREEE in the germline V gene (reference sequence). The length of the CDR3 is 15 residues. CDR3 residues: CASSPEAGSTDTQYF. CDR3 coding DNA: TGTGCCAGCAGCCCTGAGGCGGGTAGCACAGATACGCAGTATTTT.

The genes are TRBV27 and TRBJ1-6; 11 bases map to TRBD1. CDR1 and CDR2 from the germline V gene are MNHEY and SMNVEV (reference sequence). V was clipped by 2 bases and J by 2 bases; unmatched bases: 2. The CDR3 covers 17 residues. The CDR3 protein is CASSLGTGGAYNSPLHF. For the CDR3, the DNA is TGTGCCAGCAGTTTAGGGACAGGGGGAGCCTATAATTCACCCCTCCACTTT.

V gene TRBV10-3 combines with J gene TRBJ1-4; unclear D gene. V was clipped by 11 bases and J by 0 bases, with 13 bases between them. Germline V CDR1 and CDR2: ENHRY, SYGVKD. The length of the CDR3 is 14 residues. CDR3 coding DNA: TGTGCCGCCGGGGAAGCTTCAACTAATGAAAAACTGTTTTTT. Translating it yields CAAGEASTNEKLFF.

The genes are TRBV19 and TRBJ1-4; 7 nucleotides agree with TRBD1. V shed 5 bases, J shed 4 bases, and the junction held 7 bases outside the gene matches. This CDR3 has 15 residues. Germline V gene lookup returns CDR1 LNHDA and CDR2 SQIVND (reference sequence). CDR3 in amino acids: CASSGLTGINEKLFF. The CDR3 DNA follows: TGTGCCAGTAGTGGACTGACAGGGATTAATGAAAAACTGTTTTTT. Together with reference TRBV19 and TRBJ1-4, the CDR3 gives the full variable domain: DGGITQSPKYLFRKEGQNVTLSCEQNLNHDAMYWYRQDPGQGLRLIYYSQIVNDFQKGDIAEGYSVSREKKESFPLTVTSAQKNPTAFYLCASSGLTGINEKLFFGSGTQLSVL.

CDR3 bases: TGTGCCAGTAGTATAGAGGGCAGGGCCTCTGCCGAGCAGTACTTC. Translating it yields CASSIEGRASAEQYF. This chain uses TRBV19 with TRBJ2-7; tentatively, D is TRBD1 (5 bases). The CDR3 loop spans 15 amino acids. Trimming left V 0 bases short and J 6 bases short, with 15 bases between. CDR1 is LNHDA and CDR2 is SQIVND in the germline V gene (reference sequence).

The rearrangement links TRBV5-1 to TRBJ1-6, with 8 bases matching TRBD1. The junction had 8 bases not matched to a gene; V was cut back by 4 bases and J by 11 bases. CDR1 and CDR2 (germline): SGHRS, YFSETQ. The CDR3 has 14 residues. CDR3 sequence (DNA): TGCGCCAGCAGCATCGGACAGGGTTTGGCACCCCTCCACTTT. Encoded protein: CASSIGQGLAPLHF.

The chain recombines TRBV27 with TRBJ2-1; possibly TRBD1 for D (6 bases). V lost 7 bases to trimming and J lost 0 bases, with 10 bases between them. The CDR3 runs 14 residues. The germline CDR1 and CDR2 sequences are MNHEY and SMNVEV (reference sequence). The CDR3 coding sequence is TGTGCCAGCACTCGGGACAACTCCTACAATGAGCAGTTCTTC. This codes for CASTRDNSYNEQFF.

This clone has just a few counts. This chain connects TRBV4-2 to TRBJ1-5, with 7 nucleotides matching TRBD1. Trimming at V came to 1 base and at J to 3 bases, leaving 15 bases not matched to a gene. Per the germline V gene, CDR1 is LGHNA and CDR2 is YNFKEQ. CDR3 length: 19 residues. The CDR3 DNA reads TGTGCCAGCAGCCAAGTAGTTATCCTAGGACAGGCAAACAATCAGCCCCAGCATTTT. This sequence encodes CASSQVVILGQANNQPQHF.